A selection of T cell receptor beta chains follows, all from one sample in a study of blood T cell repertoires in COVID-19. The repertoire was sequenced with immunoSEQ multiplex PCR; TCRdb's copy has only in-frame clones and lacks some. The sample consists of 240,000 or so clones, approximately 82% of them appearing once. Sample: peripheral blood. These receptors were obtained from a woman aged 80 or over with acute or convalescent COVID-19. Both conserved end residues are part of each CDR3. A D gene is named only where the DNA matches it firmly. The size of a clone is reported for some rows only, either as once, few or many, or as a class for expanded clones.

V: TRBV6-5; J: TRBJ1-1; length: 15; size: NA; D: NA; DNA: TGTGCCAGCAAGGTGTTGGGGGCGCTCGACACTGAAGCTTTCTTT; CDR3: CASKVLGALDTEAFF
V: TRBV3-1/TRBV3-2; J: TRBJ2-1; length: 16; size: NA; D: TRBD2; DNA: TGTGCCAGCAGCCAAGTATTAGCGGGGGGGCATAATGAGCAGTTCTTC; CDR3: CASSQVLAGGHNEQFF
V: TRBV3-1/TRBV3-2; J: TRBJ2-7; length: 15; size: NA; D: NA; DNA: TGTGCCAGCAGCCAAGGGCCGAGACTAGACTACGAGCAGTACTTC; CDR3: CASSQGPRLDYEQYF
V: TRBV4-2; J: TRBJ2-5; length: 17; size: NA; D: NA; DNA: TGTGCCAGCAGCCCGACCTCGGTCCCAGGGGTTAGGGAGACCCAGTACTTC; CDR3: CASSPTSVPGVRETQYF
V: TRBV13; J: TRBJ2-7; length: 15; size: once; D: NA; DNA: TGTGCCAGCAGTCAACCGAGCTCCTTGGGCAACGAGCAGTACTTC; CDR3: CASSQPSSLGNEQYF
V: TRBV30; J: TRBJ2-2; length: 13; size: once; D: NA; DNA: TGTGCCTGGAGTGAATTAGCGACCGGGGAGCTGTTTTTT; CDR3: CAWSELATGELFF
V: TRBV6-6; J: TRBJ1-5; length: 15; size: NA; D: TRBD1; DNA: TGTGCCAGCAGCCCCAGGGGGGTCAGCAATCAGCCCCAGCATTTT; CDR3: CASSPRGVSNQPQHF
V: TRBV14; J: TRBJ1-6; length: 17; size: NA; D: TRBD1; DNA: TGTGCCAGCAGCCTAAGACAGGGGACGAAAGATAATTCACCCCTCCACTTT; CDR3: CASSLRQGTKDNSPLHF
V: TRBV18; J: TRBJ1-1; length: 14; size: NA; D: TRBD1; DNA: TGTGCCAGCTCCCCGGGACAGTATCGGTCTGAAGCTTTCTTT; CDR3: CASSPGQYRSEAFF
V: TRBV6-5; J: TRBJ1-1; length: 12; size: few; D: NA; DNA: TGTGCCAGCAGGTTCTGGACAGACCAAGCTTTCTTT; CDR3: CASRFWTDQAFF
V: TRBV18; J: TRBJ1-1; length: 13; size: NA; D: NA; DNA: TGTGCCAGCTCAGTCGACAGGAACACTGAAGCTTTCTTT; CDR3: CASSVDRNTEAFF
V: TRBV7-6; J: TRBJ2-5; length: 15; size: NA; D: NA; DNA: TGTGCCAGCAGCTTAGCGGAGGACTACCAAGAGACCCAGTACTTC; CDR3: CASSLAEDYQETQYF
V: TRBV9; J: TRBJ2-1; length: 16; size: NA; D: TRBD2; DNA: TGTGCCAGCAGCTCATCTGAGGGGCTAGCGGGAGTTGAGCAGTTCTTC; CDR3: CASSSSEGLAGVEQFF
V: TRBV7-3; J: TRBJ2-2; length: 15; size: NA; D: TRBD2; DNA: TGTGCCAGCAGCTTAACGACTAGCGGGACCGGGGAGCTGTTTTTT; CDR3: CASSLTTSGTGELFF
V: TRBV2; J: TRBJ1-6; length: 17; size: few; D: TRBD1; DNA: TGTGCCAGCAACAGACTACAGGGGGCGTTCGGTAATTCACCCCTCCACTTT; CDR3: CASNRLQGAFGNSPLHF
V: TRBV7-2; J: TRBJ2-3; length: 16; size: once; D: TRBD2; DNA: TGTGCCAGCAGCTTAGGGACTAGCGGGGATACAGATACGCAGTATTTT; CDR3: CASSLGTSGDTDTQYF
V: TRBV7-3; J: TRBJ2-1; length: 17; size: once; D: TRBD1; DNA: TGTGCCAGCAGCTTAACCCGAGACAGGGATTTCCACAATGAGCAGTTCTTC; CDR3: CASSLTRDRDFHNEQFF
V: TRBV27; J: TRBJ1-1; length: 13; size: NA; D: NA; DNA: TGTGCCAGCAAAAGCAATTTGAACACTGAAGCTTTCTTT; CDR3: CASKSNLNTEAFF
V: TRBV6-5; J: TRBJ1-2; length: 14; size: NA; D: NA; DNA: TGTGCCAGCAGCCCGGGAAGGTCGAACTATGGCTACACCTTC; CDR3: CASSPGRSNYGYTF
V: TRBV3-1/TRBV3-2; J: TRBJ2-2; length: 17; size: NA; D: NA; DNA: TGTGCCAGCAGCCAAGGGCCGGGGAACGCGAACACCGGGGAGCTGTTTTTT; CDR3: CASSQGPGNANTGELFF
V: TRBV7-2; J: TRBJ1-2; length: 13; size: NA; D: TRBD1; DNA: TGTGCCAGCAGCCACAGACAGGGGCGAGGCTACACCTTC; CDR3: CASSHRQGRGYTF
V: TRBV18; J: TRBJ2-1; length: 15; size: once; D: TRBD1; DNA: TGTGCCAGCTCAACCCGGGACAGGGGGGCGGACGAGCAGTTCTTC; CDR3: CASSTRDRGADEQFF
V: TRBV7-9; J: TRBJ2-3; length: 15; size: NA; D: NA; DNA: TGTGCCAGCAGCTTAGGCCAGGGGATTGATGATACGCAGTATTTT; CDR3: CASSLGQGIDDTQYF
V: TRBV14; J: TRBJ2-2; length: 18; size: few; D: TRBD2; DNA: TGTGCCAGCAGCCATAATCTGCTAGCGGGGTCGAACACCGGGGAGCTGTTTTTT; CDR3: CASSHNLLAGSNTGELFF
V: TRBV3-1/TRBV3-2; J: TRBJ1-1; length: 15; size: many; D: TRBD1; DNA: TGTGCCAGCAGCCAAGGGGACAGGGGTACGTCAGAAGCTTTCTTT; CDR3: CASSQGDRGTSEAFF
V: TRBV6-5; J: TRBJ1-6; length: 15; size: few; D: NA; DNA: TGTGCCAGCAGTTACCAATCGGACAGCTTTTCACCCCTCCACTTT; CDR3: CASSYQSDSFSPLHF